These 21 T cell receptor beta chains originate from one sample sequenced in a study of patients and donors after allogeneic stem cell transplantation. TCRdb called the RT-PCR reads again in MiXCR, with one record for every CDR3 protein. The repertoire holds about 410,000 distinct CDR3 sequences, with roughly 17% as singletons. Sequencing was performed on blood, either unsorted or a sorted T cell fraction (not recorded which). These receptors all stem from a human donor who was either an allogeneic HSCT recipient or a stem cell or donor lymphocyte infusion donor (not recorded which). It is not recorded whose cells these are; they may come from a transplant donor.

This clonotype was recorded at least ten times. The junction does not match germline at one end; this may be a read error. V is TRBV5-1 and J is TRBJ2-1; TRBD2 matches at 12 bases. Germline-derived CDR1 and CDR2 are SGHRS and YFSETQ. This CDR3 is 15 amino acids long. CDR3 nucleotides: TGTGCCAGCAGCCGACTAGCGGGAGCCTACAATGAGCAGTTCTTC. Its translation is CASSRLAGAYNEQFF.

This rearrangement joins TRBV4-1 to TRBJ1-6; 9 bases line up with TRBD1. V lost 1 base and J lost 5; bases outside the gene matches: 6. Germline lookup yields CDR1 MGHRA and CDR2 YSYEKL. The CDR3 length is 17 residues. CDR3 DNA: TGCGCCAGCAGCCAAGTGGGACAGGGCCAGCATAATTCACCCCTCCACTTT. It yields the protein CASSQVGQGQHNSPLHF.

V usage is TRBV7-9 and J usage is TRBJ2-3, with 10 bases aligning to TRBD2. The CDR3 is 17 amino acids. V lost 3 bases, J lost 2 bases, and 8 bases stayed unmatched. Germline-derived CDR1 and CDR2 are SEHNR and FQNEAQ (reference sequence). CDR3 amino acids: CASSFPTSGASTDTQYF. CDR3 bases: TGTGCCAGCAGCTTCCCAACTAGCGGGGCCTCCACAGATACGCAGTATTTT.

The chain joins TRBV4-1 to TRBJ2-5; D call uncertain. The length of the CDR3 is 13 residues. Germline CDR1 is MGHRA and CDR2 is YSYEKL. The germline V and J ends were trimmed by 2 bases and 5 bases, with 9 bases remaining between them. The CDR3 region is CASSQSAPETQYF. The CDR3 bases are TGCGCCAGCAGCCAATCGGCCCCGGAGACCCAGTACTTC.

This clonotype was seen only a few times. The rearrangement links TRBV12-3 or TRBV12-4 to TRBJ1-4; D is ambiguous. The ends were cut back, 5 bases at V and 7 bases at J, with 17 bases in the middle. The CDR3 is 15 amino acids. CDR3 sequence reads: CASSRPRVNAEKLFF. DNA of the CDR3: TGTGCCAGCAGTCGCCCGAGGGTTAACGCTGAAAAACTGTTTTTT.

The sample holds a few counts of this clonotype. The J gene is TRBJ1-4, the V gene TRBV13; the D gene is possibly TRBD1 (5 bases). Germline assignment: CDR1 PRHDT and CDR2 FYEKMQ (reference sequence). CDR3 length: 12 residues. The V end was cut by 5 bases, the J end by 11 bases, with 12 bases between. DNA for the CDR3: TGTGCCAGCAGCCTCGGGACGTCTAAACTGTTTTTT. Translated, it gives CASSLGTSKLFF.

The genes are TRBV5-1 and TRBJ2-3, with TRBD2 identical over 7 bases. Trimming removed 3 bases from V and 1 base from J; junction bases left unmatched: 8. The CDR3 runs to 16 residues. Germline assignment: CDR1 SGHRS and CDR2 YFSETQ. The chain's CDR3 is CASSSRPGLRTDTQYF. CDR3 coding DNA: TGCGCCAGCAGCTCTCGACCGGGACTACGCACAGATACGCAGTATTTT.

V is TRBV9 and J is TRBJ1-5, with D possibly being TRBD1 (5 bases). Germline V CDR1 and CDR2: SGDLS, YYNGEE. Between the trimmed V and J ends, which lost 6 bases and 3 bases, there was a span of 10 bases. This CDR3 is built from 13 residues. DNA of the CDR3: TGTGCCAGCACCGACAGCCCCAATCAGCCCCAGCATTTT. The encoded protein is CASTDSPNQPQHF. Filled out from reference TRBV9 and TRBJ1-5, the complete variable domain reads DSGVTQTPKHLITATGQRVTLRCSPRSGDLSVYWYQQSLDQGLQFLIQYYNGEERAKGNILERFSAQQFPDLHSELNLSSLELGDSALYFCASTDSPNQPQHFGDGTRLSIL.

This clonotype was seen at least ten times. The chain has TRBV18 and TRBJ1-1; perhaps TRBD1 as D (5 bases). Germline V gives CDR1 KGHSH, CDR2 LQKENI. The CDR3 is 13 residues long. V dropped 6 bases and J dropped 1 base, with 9 bases sitting between them. The CDR3 bases are TGTGCCAGCTCTCCGGGGACGAACACTGAAGCTTTCTTT. Protein product: CASSPGTNTEAFF.

In this sample, this clonotype turned up a few times. The chain recombines TRBV7-9 with TRBJ2-1, with no clear D. Germline V gene lookup returns CDR1 SEHNR and CDR2 FQNEAQ (reference sequence). The CDR3 has 15 amino acids. V was clipped by 0 bases and J by 7 bases, with 13 bases between them. The DNA of the CDR3 is TGTGCCAGCAGCTTAGCGCAAGGCCTCCTGAATGAGCAGTTCTTC. This gives the protein CASSLAQGLLNEQFF.

There are a few counts of this clonotype. The V call is TRBV9, the J call TRBJ2-1; 11 bases agree with TRBD2. The V segment lost 0 bases and the J segment 10 bases; nucleotides outside the gene matches: 6. Germline assignment: CDR1 SGDLS and CDR2 YYNGEE. There are 15 residues in the CDR3. The CDR3 coding sequence is TGTGCCAGCAGCGTAGTCCCCCGACTAGCGGGGGAGCAGTTCTTC. This codes for CASSVVPRLAGEQFF. The whole variable domain, filled in from reference TRBV9 and TRBJ2-1, reads DSGVTQTPKHLITATGQRVTLRCSPRSGDLSVYWYQQSLDQGLQFLIQYYNGEERAKGNILERFSAQQFPDLHSELNLSSLELGDSALYFCASSVVPRLAGEQFFGPGTRLTVL.

The chain uses TRBV7-9 and TRBJ2-3, with D tentatively TRBD1 (5 bases). V gave up 5 bases and J gave up 2 bases, with 17 bases separating them. CDR3 length: 16 residues. From germline, CDR1 is SEHNR and CDR2 FQNEAQ (reference sequence). The CDR3 reads CASSQASAGNTDTQYF. The DNA of the CDR3 is TGTGCCAGCAGCCAGGCCTCGGCAGGGAACACAGATACGCAGTATTTT.

This clonotype was picked up one time. J is TRBJ2-5 and V is TRBV9, with 8 nucleotides matching TRBD1. V gave up 3 bases and J gave up 3 bases; unmatched junction bases: 10. Germline-derived CDR1 and CDR2 are SGDLS and YYNGEE. The CDR3 covers 16 residues. DNA of the CDR3: TGTGCCAGCAGCGCCCGGACAGGGTATGTGGAAGAGACCCAGTACTTC. Translation gives CASSARTGYVEETQYF.

This clonotype has just a few counts. The chain uses TRBV29-1 and TRBJ1-1; 7 bases are a match to TRBD1. Per the germline V gene, CDR1 is SQVTM and CDR2 is ANQGSEA. The CDR3 extends over 12 amino acids. Trimming at V came to 5 bases and at J to 4 bases, leaving 4 bases not matched to a gene. The CDR3 nucleotides read TGCAGCGTTTCCAACAGGGGCACTGAAGCTTTCTTT. It yields the protein CSVSNRGTEAFF.

The V call is TRBV7-9, the J call TRBJ2-7; no clear D. This CDR3 has 12 amino acids. CDR1 and CDR2 (germline): SEHNR, FQNEAQ (reference sequence). Trimming took 5 bases from V and 6 from J, leaving 11 bases between them. For the CDR3, the DNA is TGTGCCAGCAGCCCCCCCTTGCCCGAGCAGTACTTC. It codes for CASSPPLPEQYF.

The chain combines TRBV6-5 with TRBJ2-7; D gene unclear. This CDR3 contains 13 residues. V shed 2 bases and J shed 1 base, with 6 bases lying between them. The germline V gene encodes CDR1 MNHEY and CDR2 SVGAGI. DNA for the CDR3: TGTGCCAGCAGTTACCTGGCTTCCTACGAGCAGTACTTC. Translation: CASSYLASYEQYF.

The chain recombines TRBV9 with TRBJ2-7; D might be TRBD1 or TRBD2, each matching 5 bases. CDR3 length: 14 residues. Deletions cut 3 bases from V and 9 bases from J, with 19 bases between. The germline V gene has CDR1 SGDLS and CDR2 YYNGEE. CDR3 coding DNA: TGTGCCAGCAGCGCCGGGGACGGCGGATCTGGGCAGTACTTC. Translation: CASSAGDGGSGQYF.

This clonotype was detected a few times. The chain is built from TRBV7-2 and TRBJ2-7; 9 bases align to TRBD2. The germline V gene has CDR1 SGHTA and CDR2 FQGNSA. With V trimmed by 6 bases and J by 2 bases, 5 bases remained unmatched. The CDR3 contains 14 residues. The CDR3 DNA sequence: TGTGCCAGCAGGCGGGGGGGCCTCGCCTACGAGCAGTACTTC. Amino acids: CASRRGGLAYEQYF.

This clonotype was counted ten times or more. Here the CDR3 reads CASSVGTEAREAFF. CDR3 nucleotides: TGTGCCAGCAGCGTAGGAACAGAGGCGCGGGAAGCTTTCTTT. The chain combines TRBV9 with TRBJ1-1, with D unresolved. Trimming cost V 0 bases and J 8 bases, with 14 bases left between them. The CDR3 has 14 residues. Germline CDR1 and CDR2: SGDLS and YYNGEE.

The chain uses TRBV7-2 and TRBJ2-5, with D perhaps TRBD1 or TRBD2 (5 bases each). The length of the CDR3 is 16 residues. V lost 0 bases and J lost 4, with 15 bases in between. Per germline, CDR1 SGHTA and CDR2 FQGNSA. This CDR3 reads CASSLARGQGRETQYF. The CDR3 DNA is TGTGCCAGCAGCTTAGCCCGGGGTCAGGGAAGAGAGACCCAGTACTTC.

This clonotype was seen more than once but under ten times. The rearrangement joins TRBV12-3 or TRBV12-4 to TRBJ1-2; a weak D match, TRBD1 (5 bases). V was pared by 5 bases and J by 9 bases, with 16 bases between. The CDR3 sequence is 13 residues long. The CDR3 coding sequence is TGTGCCAGCAGTCACGGGACGGAGGCCAGCTACACCTTC. It codes for CASSHGTEASYTF.